A single sample gave rise to the 31 T cell receptor beta chains below, sequenced in a study of blood T cell repertoires in COVID-19. Repertoires were generated with immunoSEQ multiplex PCR, while TCRdb's copy carries only in-frame clones and drops some. The data contain approximately 180,000 clones, more than 75% of them seen just once; the ten biggest clones take up 0.95% to 1.5%. Sequencing used PBMCs or T cells enriched from blood (not recorded which). These receptors were taken from a human donor with acute COVID-19. The donor label of this sample is uncertain.

This sequence joins TRBV5-5 and TRBJ2-7; TRBD2 matches at 7 bases. Germline V gene data show CDR1 as SGHKS and CDR2 as YYEKEE (reference sequence). V lost 4 bases to trimming and J lost 9 bases; unmatched junction nucleotides: 10. The CDR3 has 13 residues. The CDR3 here is CASSREGGSGQYF. CDR3 sequence (DNA): TGTGCCAGCAGCCGCGAGGGAGGGTCGGGGCAGTACTTC.

This chain joins TRBV18 and TRBJ2-1, with D perhaps matching TRBD2 (6 bases). Trimming took 1 base from V and 4 from J, leaving 11 bases between them. This CDR3 spans 15 amino acids. Germline values: CDR1 KGHSH, CDR2 LQKENI. The CDR3 loop reads CASSPRGVVYNEQFF. CDR3 bases: TGTGCCAGCTCACCACGGGGGGTCGTATACAATGAGCAGTTCTTC.

This clone was seen a few times. The chain has TRBV7-8 and TRBJ1-1, with D unclear. Germline CDR1 is SGHVS and CDR2 is FQNEAQ. Trimming stripped 10 bases from V and 1 base from J, with 19 bases between. The CDR3 is 15 amino acids. This CDR3 reads CATGRGPPSNTEAFF. CDR3 DNA: TGTGCCACAGGCCGGGGTCCCCCCTCGAACACTGAAGCTTTCTTT.

This chain joins TRBV4-2 and TRBJ1-6; D unresolved. The germline V and J ends were trimmed by 4 bases and 7 bases, with 17 bases remaining between them. CDR1 and CDR2 (germline): LGHNA, YNFKEQ. The CDR3 is 16 amino acids. As DNA, the CDR3 is TGTGCCAGCAGCCTCGGGATGGGCAGGTTGAATTCACCCCTCCACTTT. It translates to CASSLGMGRLNSPLHF.

The chain recombines TRBV4-2 with TRBJ1-2; 10 bases map to TRBD1. The V gene's germline CDR1 is LGHNA and CDR2 YNFKEQ. The CDR3 is made up of 15 amino acids. Losses at the gene ends were 0 bases for V and 5 bases for J; bases not matched to a gene: 3. The CDR3 sequence: CASSQEGTGAYGYTF. DNA of the CDR3: TGTGCCAGCAGCCAAGAAGGGACAGGGGCATATGGCTACACCTTC.

The chain has TRBV2 and TRBJ1-5; D is unresolved. The CDR3 covers 13 residues. Germline loops: CDR1 SNHLY, CDR2 FYNNEI. The ends were cut back, 4 bases at V and 9 bases at J, with 13 bases in the middle. The CDR3 sequence is CASSAGGGRPQHF. The CDR3 region has the DNA TGTGCCAGCAGTGCTGGAGGCGGCCGGCCCCAGCATTTT.

J is TRBJ1-1 and V is TRBV12-5, with no clear D. This CDR3 contains 13 residues. CDR1 and CDR2 from the germline V gene are LGHNT and FRNRAP. With 6 bases removed from V and 7 bases from J, the gap between germline ends came to 15 bases. The CDR3: CASGRDYTLEAFF. The CDR3, as DNA: TGTGCTAGTGGACGGGATTATACCCTTGAAGCTTTCTTT.

The chain combines TRBV29-1 with TRBJ2-3; a possible D gene is TRBD2 (5 bases). The CDR3 contains 14 residues. The V gene lost 3 bases and the J gene lost 4 bases, with 14 bases spanning the gap. Germline CDR1 is SQVTM and CDR2 is ANQGSEA. The CDR3 loop is CSVESSTIADTQYF. In nucleotides, the CDR3 is TGCAGCGTTGAGTCATCGACTATTGCAGATACGCAGTATTTT.

J is TRBJ2-3 and V is TRBV5-1; TRBD2 aligns across 12 bases. V was clipped by 4 bases and J by 8 bases; unmatched bases: 8. CDR1 is SGHRS, CDR2 YFSETQ, per germline. This CDR3 spans 15 amino acids. The CDR3 DNA follows: TGCGCCAGCAGCCCTACACTAGCGGGGGGTGGTACGCAGTATTTT. This translates into CASSPTLAGGGTQYF.

Concerning this clone itself: Other DNA sequences in the same sample also yield this CDR3. The gene calls are TRBV10-3 and TRBJ2-7; 7 bases fit TRBD2. Germline assignment: CDR1 ENHRY and CDR2 SYGVKD. Losses at the gene ends were 8 bases for V and 7 bases for J; bases not matched to a gene: 5. The CDR3 loop spans 11 amino acids. This CDR3 is CAIGLGEEQYF. The CDR3 DNA is TGTGCCATCGGACTAGGTGAGGAGCAGTACTTC.

The chain uses TRBV6-5 and TRBJ1-2; 7 nucleotides match TRBD1. Germline CDR1 MNHEY, CDR2 SVGAGI. V was clipped by 0 bases and J by 8 bases; unmatched bases: 6. This CDR3 has 14 residues. CDR3 sequence: CASSYSEGARGYTF. DNA for the CDR3: TGTGCCAGCAGTTACTCGGAGGGGGCGAGGGGCTACACCTTC.

The chain is built from TRBV7-6 and TRBJ1-1; D perhaps matches TRBD1 (5 bases). Germline V gives CDR1 SGHVS, CDR2 FNYEAQ. Between the trimmed V and J ends, which lost 2 bases and 0 bases, there was a span of 10 bases. CDR3 length equals 15 residues. The CDR3 region is CASSLSGLLNTEAFF. CDR3 DNA sequence: TGTGCCAGCAGCTTATCGGGACTGCTGAACACTGAAGCTTTCTTT.

This clone was recorded once. This chain connects TRBV3-1 (or the pseudogene TRBV3-2) to TRBJ1-2; 9 bases line up with TRBD1. Germline CDR1 LGHDT, CDR2 YNNKEL (reference sequence). V dropped 3 bases and J dropped 3; count of bases not matched to a gene: 8. CDR3 length: 16 amino acids. CDR3 DNA sequence: TGTGCCAGCAGCCAGGGAACAGGGGGCGATTACTATGGCTACACCTTC. Protein product: CASSQGTGGDYYGYTF.

The chain carries TRBV30 and TRBJ1-4; D gene ambiguous. Germline CDR1 is GTSNPN and CDR2 is SVGIG (reference sequence). The CDR3 contains 18 residues. The germline V and J ends were trimmed by 1 base and 0 bases, with 18 bases remaining between them. This CDR3 reads CAWSETRQRTATNEKLFF. The CDR3 DNA reads TGTGCCTGGAGTGAAACTCGGCAGCGTACTGCAACTAATGAAAAACTGTTTTTT.

This chain joins TRBV20-1 and TRBJ2-3; 9 bases are a match to TRBD2. Losses at the gene ends were 3 bases for V and 2 bases for J; bases not matched to a gene: 6. This CDR3 spans 15 amino acids. The germline V gene has CDR1 DFQATT and CDR2 SNEGSKA (reference sequence). CDR3 loop: CSASPAGGLTDTQYF. CDR3 nucleotides: TGCAGTGCTAGTCCAGCGGGGGGCCTCACAGATACGCAGTATTTT.

The gene calls are TRBV24-1 and TRBJ2-1; a possible D gene is TRBD2 (6 bases). This CDR3 is built from 13 residues. Germline V gene data show CDR1 as KGHDR and CDR2 as SFDVKD. V lost 9 bases to trimming and J lost 15 bases, with 23 bases between them. The CDR3 here is CATRETSLGLLFF. CDR3 DNA sequence: TGTGCCACCCGCGAGACTAGTCTGGGACTTCTGTTCTTC.

V usage is TRBV19 and J usage is TRBJ2-1; 8 bases are shared with TRBD1. Germline CDR1 and CDR2: LNHDA and SQIVND (reference sequence). The junction had 9 bases not matched to a gene; V was cut back by 4 bases and J by 10 bases. This CDR3 has 14 amino acids. The CDR3 reads CASSTGGAGGEQFF. For the CDR3, the DNA is TGTGCCAGTAGTACAGGGGGCGCCGGAGGGGAGCAGTTCTTC.

J is TRBJ2-7 and V is TRBV3-1 (or the pseudogene TRBV3-2); TRBD2 matches 8 bases. The CDR3 loop spans 14 amino acids. Germline assignment: CDR1 LGHDT and CDR2 YNNKEL (reference sequence). The V gene end was trimmed by 4 bases and the J gene end by 12 bases; junction bases not matched to a gene: 14. The CDR3 loop is CASSPIFSGTSLYF. In DNA, the CDR3 is TGTGCCAGCAGCCCCATCTTCTCCGGGACTAGTCTGTACTTC.

The chain has TRBV9 and TRBJ2-7, with 10 bases that match TRBD1. With 4 bases clipped from V and 4 bases from J, the junction kept 5 bases outside the gene matches. The V gene's germline CDR1 is SGDLS and CDR2 YYNGEE. This CDR3 has 14 amino acids. CDR3 sequence: CASSLGTGEYEQYF. The CDR3, as DNA: TGTGCCAGCAGCCTAGGGACAGGGGAATACGAGCAGTACTTC. Full variable domain (rest looked up from reference TRBV9 and TRBJ2-7): DSGVTQTPKHLITATGQRVTLRCSPRSGDLSVYWYQQSLDQGLQFLIQYYNGEERAKGNILERFSAQQFPDLHSELNLSSLELGDSALYFCASSLGTGEYEQYFGPGTRLTVT.

This chain connects TRBV3-1 (or the pseudogene TRBV3-2) to TRBJ2-7, with 8 bases identical to TRBD2. V gave up 1 base and J gave up 2 bases; unmatched junction bases: 13. Germline loops: CDR1 LGHDT, CDR2 YNNKEL (reference sequence). The CDR3 sequence is 18 residues long. The chain's CDR3 is CASSQARGWGLVTYEQYF. CDR3 nucleotides: TGTGCCAGCAGCCAAGCCCGAGGTTGGGGACTAGTCACCTACGAGCAGTACTTC.

The chain joins TRBV6-5 to TRBJ1-6, with 8 nucleotides matching TRBD1. The germline gives CDR1 MNHEY, CDR2 SVGAGI. The CDR3 covers 14 residues. J was trimmed by 14 bases and V by 6 bases; bases with no gene match: 12. The CDR3 DNA follows: TGTGCCAGCAGCCCCGGACAGGGCGAATCAACCCTCCACTTT. This codes for CASSPGQGESTLHF.

This clone was picked up a small number of times. V gene TRBV27 combines with J gene TRBJ2-7, with D possibly matching TRBD1 (6 bases). Trimming removed 3 bases at V and 0 bases at J, with 9 bases between. The CDR3 spans 14 residues. CDR1 and CDR2 from the germline V gene are MNHEY and SMNVEV (reference sequence). The CDR3 here is CASSFRGVSYEQYF. As DNA, the CDR3 is TGTGCCAGCAGTTTCAGGGGAGTCTCCTACGAGCAGTACTTC.

The chain combines TRBV30 with TRBJ2-1; TRBD2 aligns across 11 bases. CDR3 size: 15 residues. CDR1 and CDR2 (germline): GTSNPN, SVGIG (reference sequence). Trimming removed 3 bases from V and 2 bases from J; junction bases left unmatched: 3. The DNA of the CDR3 is TGTGCCTGGAGCTTACTAGCGGGGGCCTACAATGAGCAGTTCTTC. Translation gives CAWSLLAGAYNEQFF.

The chain recombines TRBV4-1 with TRBJ2-4; 9 nucleotides align to TRBD1. The CDR3 has 17 amino acids. The V gene end was trimmed by 1 base and the J gene end by 5 bases; junction bases not matched to a gene: 9. In germline, CDR1 is MGHRA, CDR2 YSYEKL. The CDR3 region is CASSQVSSGTGQNIQYF. In DNA form, the CDR3 reads TGCGCCAGCAGCCAAGTAAGTTCCGGGACAGGGCAAAACATTCAGTACTTC.

DNA of the CDR3: TGTGCCAGCAGCTTCCTCGGGCTGTGGACGAAGGGGGACGAGCAGTACTTC. It is translated as CASSFLGLWTKGDEQYF. V and J are TRBV5-6 and TRBJ2-7; maybe TRBD1 (6 bases). CDR1 and CDR2 from the germline V gene are SGHDT and YYEEEE. The CDR3 is 17 amino acids. V shed 2 bases and J shed 5 bases, with 23 bases lying between them.

J is TRBJ2-1 and V is TRBV4-1; 9 bases map to TRBD1. This CDR3 region has 16 residues. The junction had 8 bases not matched to a gene; V was cut back by 1 base and J by 7 bases. Germline CDR1 MGHRA, CDR2 YSYEKL. CDR3 loop: CASSQGTGTGHNEQFF. The CDR3 nucleotides are TGCGCCAGCAGCCAAGGAACCGGGACAGGGCATAATGAGCAGTTCTTC.

In its sample, this clone was seen once. V is TRBV7-6 and J is TRBJ2-2; D might be TRBD1 (5 bases). The V end lost 4 bases, the J end lost 5 bases, and 17 bases lay between the germline ends. The CDR3 length is 16 residues. The V gene's germline CDR1 is SGHVS and CDR2 FNYEAQ. CDR3 loop: CASSWVSGIKTGELFF. DNA of the CDR3: TGTGCCAGCAGCTGGGTCTCAGGGATCAAAACCGGGGAGCTGTTTTTT.

The chain employs TRBV2 and TRBJ1-2; D is ambiguous. CDR1 is SNHLY, CDR2 FYNNEI, per germline. The V end lost 6 bases, the J end lost 7 bases, and 15 bases lay between the germline ends. The CDR3 contains 13 residues. CDR3 sequence reads: CASSPQPSGGYTF. CDR3 DNA sequence: TGTGCCAGCAGCCCCCAACCCTCAGGTGGCTACACCTTC.

The rearrangement joins TRBV5-8 to TRBJ2-7; weak D call: TRBD2 (6 bases). Trimming pared 10 bases from V and 4 bases from J, leaving 12 bases between. This CDR3 region has 11 residues. Germline V gene lookup returns CDR1 SGHTS and CDR2 YDEGEE. CDR3: CAGGNHYEQYF. The DNA of the CDR3 is TGTGCCGGGGGGAATCATTACGAGCAGTACTTC.

The chain uses TRBV7-8 and TRBJ1-4; D may be TRBD1 (6 bases). V was trimmed by 2 bases and J by 8 bases, leaving 15 bases between them. Germline assignment: CDR1 SGHVS and CDR2 FQNEAQ. The CDR3 extends over 15 amino acids. In DNA, the CDR3 is TGTGCCAGCAGCTTATTTGGCAGGGGAAGCGAAAAACTGTTTTTT. Amino acids: CASSLFGRGSEKLFF.

The chain couples TRBV7-6 to TRBJ2-3; 8 bases map to TRBD2. Losses at the gene ends were 1 base for V and 6 bases for J; bases not matched to a gene: 9. This CDR3 comprises 16 residues. Germline V gene lookup returns CDR1 SGHVS and CDR2 FNYEAQ. Written as DNA, the CDR3 is TGTGCCAGCAGCTTAGGAGCGGGGGCCCCCCGGGATACGCAGTATTTT. Translated: CASSLGAGAPRDTQYF. The whole variable domain, filled in from reference TRBV7-6 and TRBJ2-3, reads GAGVSQSPRYKVTKRGQDVALRCDPISGHVSLYWYRQALGQGPEFLTYFNYEAQQDKSGLPNDRFSAERPEGSISTLTIQRTEQRDSAMYRCASSLGAGAPRDTQYFGPGTRLTVL.